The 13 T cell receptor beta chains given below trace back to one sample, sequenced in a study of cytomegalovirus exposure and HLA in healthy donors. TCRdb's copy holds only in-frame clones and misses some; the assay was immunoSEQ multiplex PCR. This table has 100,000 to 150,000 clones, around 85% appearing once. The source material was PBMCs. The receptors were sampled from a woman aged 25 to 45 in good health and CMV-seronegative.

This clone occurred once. CDR3 DNA: TGTGCCAGCAGCGTAGCAACAGGCACAGATACGCAGTATTTT. Its translation: CASSVATGTDTQYF. V and J are TRBV9 and TRBJ2-3; the D is unclear. The CDR3 has 14 residues. Germline lookup yields CDR1 SGDLS and CDR2 YYNGEE. V shed 0 bases and J shed 1 base, with 6 bases lying between them.

The CDR3 coding sequence is TGTGCCAGCAGCCCACAGCTTTTTGGGGAAAAACTGTTTTTT. Protein sequence: CASSPQLFGEKLFF. The chain carries TRBV7-2 and TRBJ1-4; D uncertain. The germline gives CDR1 SGHTA, CDR2 FQGNSA. Trimming took off 5 bases at V and 8 bases at J, with 15 bases between the two ends. This CDR3 comprises 14 residues.

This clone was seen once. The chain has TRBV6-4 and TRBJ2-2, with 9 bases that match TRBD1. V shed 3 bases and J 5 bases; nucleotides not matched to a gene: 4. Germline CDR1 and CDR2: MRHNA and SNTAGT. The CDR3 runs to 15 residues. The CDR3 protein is CASSDNRGQTGELFF. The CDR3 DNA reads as TGTGCCAGCAGTGATAACAGGGGGCAGACCGGGGAGCTGTTTTTT.

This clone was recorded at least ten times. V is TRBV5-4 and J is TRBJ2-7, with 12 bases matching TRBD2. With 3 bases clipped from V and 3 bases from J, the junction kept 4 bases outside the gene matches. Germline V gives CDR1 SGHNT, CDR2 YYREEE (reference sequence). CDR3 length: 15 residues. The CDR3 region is CASSSLAGGIYEQYF. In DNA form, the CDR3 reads TGTGCCAGCAGCTCCCTAGCGGGGGGGATCTACGAGCAGTACTTC. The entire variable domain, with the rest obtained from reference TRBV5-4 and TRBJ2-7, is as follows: ETGVTQSPTHLIKTRGQQVTLRCSSQSGHNTVSWYQQALGQGPQFIFQYYREEENGRGNFPPRFSGLQFPNYSSELNVNALELDDSALYLCASSSLAGGIYEQYFGPGTRLTVT.

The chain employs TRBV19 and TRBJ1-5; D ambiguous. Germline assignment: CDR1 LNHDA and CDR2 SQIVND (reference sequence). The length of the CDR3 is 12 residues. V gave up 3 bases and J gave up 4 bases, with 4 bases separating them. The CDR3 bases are TGTGCCAGTAGTATCCAGAATCAGCCCCAGCATTTT. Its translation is CASSIQNQPQHF. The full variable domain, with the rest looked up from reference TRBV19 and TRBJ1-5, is DGGITQSPKYLFRKEGQNVTLSCEQNLNHDAMYWYRQDPGQGLRLIYYSQIVNDFQKGDIAEGYSVSREKKESFPLTVTSAQKNPTAFYLCASSIQNQPQHFGDGTRLSIL.

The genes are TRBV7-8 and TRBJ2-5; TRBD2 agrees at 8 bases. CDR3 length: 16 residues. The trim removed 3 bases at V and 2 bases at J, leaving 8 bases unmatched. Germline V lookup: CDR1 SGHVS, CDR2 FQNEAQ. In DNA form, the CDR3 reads TGTGCCAGCAGCTTGGGCGCGGGGGGCAATCAAGAGACCCAGTACTTC. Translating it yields CASSLGAGGNQETQYF.

The CDR3 DNA follows: TGTGCCAGCAGCTTCGAGCCGACAGGGGGCGGGGCCAACGTCCTGACTTTC. Translated, it gives CASSFEPTGGGANVLTF. This chain uses TRBV7-2 with TRBJ2-6; 10 nucleotides agree with TRBD1. V trimming: 3 bases; J trimming: 4 bases; junction bases outside the gene matches: 6. The CDR3 has 17 residues. The germline V gene has CDR1 SGHTA and CDR2 FQGNSA. Full variable domain (outside the CDR3, taken from reference TRBV7-2 and TRBJ2-6): GAGVSQSPSNKVTEKGKDVELRCDPISGHTALYWYRQSLGQGLEFLIYFQGNSAPDKSGLPSDRFSAERTGGSVSTLTIQRTQQEDSAVYLCASSFEPTGGGANVLTFGAGSRLTVL.

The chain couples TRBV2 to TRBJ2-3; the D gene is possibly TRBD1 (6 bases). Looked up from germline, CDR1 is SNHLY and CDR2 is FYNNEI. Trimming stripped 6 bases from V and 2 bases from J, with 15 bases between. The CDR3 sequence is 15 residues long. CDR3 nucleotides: TGTGCCAGCAGCCACGGGACACTGCTCACAGATACGCAGTATTTT. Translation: CASSHGTLLTDTQYF.

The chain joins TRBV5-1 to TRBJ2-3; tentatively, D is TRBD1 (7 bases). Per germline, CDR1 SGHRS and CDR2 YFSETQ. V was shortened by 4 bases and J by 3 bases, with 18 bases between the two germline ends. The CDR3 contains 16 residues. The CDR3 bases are TGCGCCAGCAGCCACCGGGGGACAGCCGGTACAGATACGCAGTATTTT. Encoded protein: CASSHRGTAGTDTQYF.

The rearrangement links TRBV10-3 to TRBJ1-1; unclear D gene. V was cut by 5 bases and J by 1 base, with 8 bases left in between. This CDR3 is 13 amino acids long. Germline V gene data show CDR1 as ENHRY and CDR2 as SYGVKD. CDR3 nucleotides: TGTGCCATCAGTTTTGACTGGAACACTGAAGCTTTCTTT. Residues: CAISFDWNTEAFF.

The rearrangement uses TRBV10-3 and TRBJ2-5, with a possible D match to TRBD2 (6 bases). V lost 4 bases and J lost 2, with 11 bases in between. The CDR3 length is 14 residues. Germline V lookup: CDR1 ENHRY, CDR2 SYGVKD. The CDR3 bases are TGTGCCATCAGTGCCGGGACTCAACAAGAGACCCAGTACTTC. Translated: CAISAGTQQETQYF.

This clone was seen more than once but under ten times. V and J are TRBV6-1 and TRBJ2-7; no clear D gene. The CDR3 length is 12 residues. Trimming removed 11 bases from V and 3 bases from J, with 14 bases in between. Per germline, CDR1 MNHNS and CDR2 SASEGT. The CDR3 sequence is CAGKRSGYEQYF. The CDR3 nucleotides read TGTGCCGGCAAACGGTCGGGCTACGAGCAGTACTTC.

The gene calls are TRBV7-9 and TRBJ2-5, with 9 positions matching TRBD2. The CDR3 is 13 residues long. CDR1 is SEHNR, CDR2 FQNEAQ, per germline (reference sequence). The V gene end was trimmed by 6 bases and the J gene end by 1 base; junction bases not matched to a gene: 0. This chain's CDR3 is CASRRGGQETQYF. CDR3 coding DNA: TGTGCCAGCAGGCGGGGGGGCCAAGAGACCCAGTACTTC.